This T cell receptor beta chain stems from a study of blood T cell repertoires in COVID-19. Across the whole study: Sites in the United States, Italy and Spain provided acute and convalescent COVID-19 samples. Sources were T cells, B-cell-depleted T cells, or PBMCs; the material itself was cDNA or gDNA.

Sequencing used immunoSEQ multiplex PCR; TCRdb keeps in-frame clones, though not all of them. The table lists about 250,000 clones, 82% of them singletons. Germline CDR1 is KGHSH and CDR2 is LQKENI. There are 13 residues in the CDR3. J lost 6 bases, V lost 7 bases, and 6 bases had no gene match. Participants' reported clinical history set cohort assignment. All exposed participants met a person with COVID-19 within 2 weeks before entering the study. Sequencing was done on a sample of PBMCs or T cells enriched from blood (not recorded which). The clonotype comes from a man aged 40-49 years who had been exposed to COVID-19. This chain uses TRBV18 with TRBJ1-1, with 9 bases lining up with TRBD1. Here the CDR3 reads CASLKQGAAEAFF. CDR3 sequence (DNA): TGTGCCAGCTTAAAACAGGGGGCGGCTGAAGCTTTCTTT.